Listed below are T cell receptor beta chains from one sample, sequenced in a study of blood T cell repertoires in COVID-19. Measured with immunoSEQ multiplex PCR; TCRdb has only the in-frame clones, and not every one. Altogether 210,000 or so clones are present, 90% being singletons, with the ten largest covering less than 3.5%. The sample comprised peripheral blood. The receptors were gathered from a man under 40 with COVID-19, enrolled during active disease. The CDR3 runs from the conserved cysteine through the conserved F or W. The D gene is left open where the match is weak. Where a row states a size, it is once, few, many or the class of an expanded clone; other rows omit it.

CDR3,DNA,size,V,J,D
CASSFTQASYEQYF,TGTGCCAGCAGCTTTACACAGGCCTCCTACGAGCAGTACTTC,NA,TRBV7-8,TRBJ2-7,NA
CASSLRRGGGYTF,TGCGCCAGCAGCTTGCGCAGGGGCGGTGGCTACACCTTC,NA,TRBV5-1,TRBJ1-2,NA
CASSLGGGPSTYEQYF,TGTGCCAGCAGCTTAGGCGGGGGGCCATCGACCTACGAGCAGTACTTC,NA,TRBV7-3,TRBJ2-7,TRBD2
CASTPEVYWGNTEAFF,TGTGCCAGCACCCCAGAAGTTTATTGGGGCAACACTGAAGCTTTCTTT,NA,TRBV6-2/TRBV6-3,TRBJ1-1,NA
CASSQDYRGAQHF,TGTGCCAGCAGCCAGGATTACAGGGGCGCCCAGCATTTT,NA,TRBV3-1/TRBV3-2,TRBJ1-5,TRBD1
CASSWDRVSTEAFF,TGTGCCAGCAGCTGGGACAGGGTAAGCACTGAAGCTTTCTTT,NA,TRBV5-6,TRBJ1-1,TRBD1
CASGWAGGVHF,TGTGCCAGCGGATGGGCAGGAGGGGTGCATTTT,NA,TRBV7-9,TRBJ1-5,NA
CASSLAGGRTDTQYF,TGTGCCAGCAGCTTGGCGGGAGGGCGAACAGATACGCAGTATTTT,NA,TRBV7-2,TRBJ2-3,TRBD2
CASSLLGTGVPGAKNIQYF,TGTGCCAGCAGCTTATTAGGGACAGGGGTTCCGGGGGCCAAAAACATTCAGTACTTC,NA,TRBV7-9,TRBJ2-4,TRBD1
CASSKLAGMNEQFF,TGTGCCAGCAGTAAACTAGCGGGGATGAATGAGCAGTTCTTC,NA,TRBV7-3,TRBJ2-1,TRBD2
CASRPGVLGQPQHF,TGTGCCAGCAGGCCCGGGGTCTTGGGTCAGCCCCAGCATTTT,NA,TRBV3-1/TRBV3-2,TRBJ1-5,NA
CASSDTGAYGYTF,TGTGCCAGCAGCGATACAGGGGCCTATGGCTACACCTTC,NA,TRBV7-3,TRBJ1-2,TRBD1
CASSLARTGLNTEAFF,TGTGCCAGCAGCTTAGCCCGGACAGGGTTGAACACTGAAGCTTTCTTT,NA,TRBV7-9,TRBJ1-1,TRBD1
CASSLAPDRGNTEAFF,TGTGCCAGCAGCTTAGCCCCGGACAGGGGGAACACTGAAGCTTTCTTT,NA,TRBV11-2,TRBJ1-1,TRBD1
CASRQQGGNSPLHF,TGTGCCAGCAGACAACAGGGGGGGAATTCACCCCTCCACTTT,NA,TRBV27,TRBJ1-6,TRBD1
CASSYSWSGGGPQHF,TGTGCCAGCAGTTACTCTTGGTCCGGGGGTGGCCCCCAGCATTTT,NA,TRBV6-5,TRBJ1-5,NA
CSAEGGETQYF,TGCAGTGCTGAGGGTGGGGAGACCCAGTACTTC,NA,TRBV20-1,TRBJ2-5,NA
CASTGQGRHEQYF,TGTGCCAGTACGGGACAGGGACGACACGAGCAGTACTTC,NA,TRBV5-8,TRBJ2-7,TRBD1
CASSLIGTGGFYEQYF,TGTGCCAGCAGTTTAATTGGGACAGGGGGCTTCTACGAGCAGTACTTC,once,TRBV28,TRBJ2-7,TRBD1
CASSLLGTRNEQFF,TGTGCCAGCAGTTTACTTGGGACAAGGAATGAGCAGTTCTTC,NA,TRBV27,TRBJ2-1,NA
CASSEQGSRNEKLFF,TGTGCCAGCAGTGAACAGGGGTCACGGAATGAAAAACTGTTTTTT,NA,TRBV2,TRBJ1-4,NA
CASSSTWAGGSTEAFF,TGTGCCAGCAGTTCCACGTGGGCCGGTGGTAGCACTGAAGCTTTCTTT,NA,TRBV6-5,TRBJ1-1,NA
CAWGASGSHEQYF,TGTGCCTGGGGGGCTAGCGGGAGCCACGAGCAGTACTTC,NA,TRBV30,TRBJ2-7,TRBD2
CASSSQEDTEAFF,TGTGCCAGCAGTTCTCAGGAGGACACTGAAGCTTTCTTT,NA,TRBV7-2,TRBJ1-1,NA
CASSQGANYGYTF,TGTGCCAGCAGCCAGGGTGCTAACTATGGCTACACCTTC,once,TRBV7-2,TRBJ1-2,NA
CATSREASGKVGAKNIQYF,TGTGCCACCAGCAGAGAGGCTAGCGGGAAGGTAGGAGCCAAAAACATTCAGTACTTC,NA,TRBV15,TRBJ2-4,TRBD2
CASSLVGGRPLTDTQYF,TGTGCCAGCAGTTTGGTTGGCGGGAGGCCCCTCACAGATACGCAGTATTTT,NA,TRBV28,TRBJ2-3,TRBD2
CASSLSTVNYGYTF,TGCGCCAGCAGCTTGTCAACAGTTAACTATGGCTACACCTTC,once,TRBV5-1,TRBJ1-2,NA